These 13 T cell receptor beta chains came from one sample sequenced in a study of OX40 agonist ivuxolimab in advanced cancers. Sequencing was performed with immunoSEQ multiplex PCR; in TCRdb, only in-frame clones are kept and a portion is missing. The table shows about 54,000 clones, with roughly nine tenths occurring only once. The sequencing used CD4+ or CD8+ T cells sorted from blood, collected in a trial of the OX40 agonist ivuxolimab. Receptors were obtained from an adult with an advanced solid tumor such as melanoma, head and neck, liver or kidney cancer.

The gene calls are TRBV6-1 and TRBJ2-5; 9 bases line up with TRBD1. Per the germline V gene, CDR1 is MNHNS and CDR2 is SASEGT. J lost 2 bases, V lost 6 bases, and 4 bases had no gene match. The CDR3 consists of 14 residues. CDR3 region: CASRRGQGQETQYF. The CDR3 DNA reads TGTGCCAGCAGAAGGGGACAGGGACAAGAGACCCAGTACTTC.

The V and J genes are TRBV6-5 and TRBJ2-1; D might be TRBD2 (6 bases). The V gene lost 8 bases and the J gene lost 5 bases, with 16 bases spanning the gap. Germline loops: CDR1 MNHEY, CDR2 SVGAGI. This CDR3 is 14 amino acids long. The CDR3 region has the DNA TGTGCCAGCTTCGGGAGTGGGGTCAACAATGAGCAGTTCTTC. This gives the protein CASFGSGVNNEQFF.

This sequence joins TRBV4-1 and TRBJ2-1, with 16 bases lining up with TRBD2. CDR1 is MGHRA, CDR2 YSYEKL, per germline. The CDR3 contains 17 residues. Trimming took 4 bases from V and 2 from J; bases not matched to a gene: 2. This chain's CDR3 is CASSPGLAGGAYNEQFF. The CDR3 DNA sequence: TGCGCCAGCAGCCCGGGACTAGCGGGGGGGGCCTACAATGAGCAGTTCTTC.

The chain uses TRBV2 and TRBJ2-5; D gene unclear. Trimming cost V 0 bases and J 7 bases, with 3 bases left between them. Germline CDR1 SNHLY, CDR2 FYNNEI. This CDR3 spans 11 amino acids. In DNA form, the CDR3 reads TGTGCCAGCAGTGAAGCGGGGACCCAGTACTTC. Its protein product is CASSEAGTQYF.

V and J are TRBV5-4 and TRBJ2-5; 10 bases line up with TRBD2. V gave up 3 bases and J gave up 1 base; unmatched junction bases: 6. The CDR3 contains 16 residues. Germline V gives CDR1 SGHNT, CDR2 YYREEE (reference sequence). The CDR3 DNA sequence: TGTGCCAGCAGCTCAGGCAAGCGGGGGGGCCAAGAGACCCAGTACTTC. Its translation: CASSSGKRGGQETQYF.

The chain uses TRBV7-2 and TRBJ1-5; 8 nucleotides agree with TRBD1. CDR3 length equals 13 residues. CDR1 is SGHTA and CDR2 is FQGNSA in the germline V gene. V shed 5 bases and J 5 bases; nucleotides not matched to a gene: 2. This CDR3 reads CASSEQGDQPQHF. The CDR3 DNA reads TGTGCCAGCAGCGAACAGGGGGATCAGCCCCAGCATTTT. The full variable domain, rest sourced from reference TRBV7-2 and TRBJ1-5, is GAGVSQSPSNKVTEKGKDVELRCDPISGHTALYWYRQSLGQGLEFLIYFQGNSAPDKSGLPSDRFSAERTGGSVSTLTIQRTQQEDSAVYLCASSEQGDQPQHFGDGTRLSIL.

In the case of this clone: The sample holds other DNA sequences that translate to the same CDR3. J is TRBJ1-4 and V is TRBV28; a possible D gene is TRBD1 (6 bases). Germline V lookup: CDR1 MDHEN, CDR2 SYDVKM. This CDR3 is built from 15 residues. Trimming took off 3 bases at V and 8 bases at J, with 16 bases between the two ends. CDR3 amino acids: CASSFPGQYNEKLFF. The CDR3 nucleotides are TGTGCCAGCAGTTTCCCTGGACAGTATAACGAAAAACTGTTTTTT.

The rearrangement uses TRBV7-9 and TRBJ2-7; D may correspond to TRBD1 or TRBD2 (5 bases each). V dropped 4 bases and J dropped 3 bases, with 19 bases sitting between them. From germline, CDR1 is SEHNR and CDR2 FQNEAQ (reference sequence). This CDR3 is built from 16 residues. The CDR3 nucleotides are TGTGCCAGCAGCTCATTCCCCCGGGGCAGAAACTACGAGCAGTACTTC. Its translation: CASSSFPRGRNYEQYF.

V is TRBV5-4 and J is TRBJ2-2, with 7 positions matching TRBD1. Trimming cost V 0 bases and J 6 bases; bases outside gene matches: 5. CDR3 length equals 15 residues. Looked up from germline, CDR1 is SGHNT and CDR2 is YYREEE (reference sequence). CDR3 in DNA: TGTGCCAGCAGCTTGGACAGGGGTTTGCCCGGGGAGCTGTTTTTT. It specifies CASSLDRGLPGELFF.

The chain combines TRBV18 with TRBJ2-3, with D unresolved. This CDR3 spans 14 amino acids. The V gene lost 3 bases and the J gene lost 4 bases, with 11 bases spanning the gap. Germline V gene sequence: CDR1 KGHSH, CDR2 LQKENI. Here the CDR3 reads CASSPLRQSDTQYF. The DNA of the CDR3 is TGTGCCAGCTCACCCCTTCGACAATCAGATACGCAGTATTTT.

This clone was picked up a small number of times. The chain combines TRBV11-2 with TRBJ1-3; the match to TRBD1 covers 7 bases. Germline lookup yields CDR1 SGHAT and CDR2 FQNNGV. This CDR3 is built from 16 residues. The V gene end was trimmed by 2 bases and the J gene end by 1 base; junction bases not matched to a gene: 5. CDR3 sequence reads: CASSLLRGRSGNTIYF. For the CDR3, the DNA is TGTGCCAGCAGCTTATTGAGGGGGCGATCTGGAAACACCATATATTTT. Drawing the rest from reference TRBV11-2 and TRBJ1-3, the complete variable domain is EAGVAQSPRYKIIEKRQSVAFWCNPISGHATLYWYQQILGQGPKLLIQFQNNGVVDDSQLPKDRFSAERLKGVDSTLKIQPAKLEDSAVYLCASSLLRGRSGNTIYFGEGSWLTVV.

This clone was picked up a small number of times. This rearrangement joins TRBV7-9 to TRBJ2-7; D might be TRBD1 (7 bases). Trimming removed 4 bases at V and 1 base at J, with 14 bases between. This CDR3 region has 15 residues. Germline V lookup: CDR1 SEHNR, CDR2 FQNEAQ (reference sequence). This CDR3 reads CASSYGGGQSYEQYF. DNA for the CDR3: TGTGCCAGCAGCTACGGAGGGGGACAGTCCTACGAGCAGTACTTC.

The chain employs TRBV7-9 and TRBJ1-4; D is perhaps TRBD1 (6 bases). The CDR3 runs to 15 residues. Germline V gene sequence: CDR1 SEHNR, CDR2 FQNEAQ (reference sequence). V was shortened by 3 bases and J by 6 bases, with 14 bases between the two germline ends. The CDR3 bases are TGTGCCAGCAGCTTCTACAGGGAGGGGGATGAAAAACTGTTTTTT. Its translation is CASSFYREGDEKLFF.